This T cell receptor beta chain was captured in a study of blood T cells in healthy people across ages. Study results and limitations: Diversity was higher, and naive CD4+ cells more numerous, in long-lived donors than in aged donors. Roughly linear declines in TCR beta diversity per million T cells occurred with age.

This CDR3 spans 14 amino acids. CDR1 is SGHTA and CDR2 is FQGTGA in the germline V gene. Trimming shortened V by 2 bases and J by 5 bases, and 12 bases separated the two germline ends. Collection of 9 to 10 milliliters of peripheral blood was performed for each donor. At least 6 million PBMCs were isolated per sample. This clonotype was found a few times. Its antigen is not identified. For the second PCR, which ran for about 6 to 12 cycles, a sample-barcoded 5' primer and a J-beta primer mix were used. A single record per CDR3 protein comes from TCRdb applying MiXCR to the 5' RACE reads. Seen here are about 1.8 million distinct CDR3 sequences, around 48% observed once, and the top ten hold over 2%.

The TCR sequence derives from a middle-aged woman in good health. Sample: blood. The chain carries TRBV7-3 and TRBJ2-5; TRBD2 is a possible D gene (6 bases). The CDR3 DNA reads as TGTGCCAGCAGCTTATCAGCGGGCTGGGAGACCCAGTACTTC. Amino acid sequence: CASSLSAGWETQYF.